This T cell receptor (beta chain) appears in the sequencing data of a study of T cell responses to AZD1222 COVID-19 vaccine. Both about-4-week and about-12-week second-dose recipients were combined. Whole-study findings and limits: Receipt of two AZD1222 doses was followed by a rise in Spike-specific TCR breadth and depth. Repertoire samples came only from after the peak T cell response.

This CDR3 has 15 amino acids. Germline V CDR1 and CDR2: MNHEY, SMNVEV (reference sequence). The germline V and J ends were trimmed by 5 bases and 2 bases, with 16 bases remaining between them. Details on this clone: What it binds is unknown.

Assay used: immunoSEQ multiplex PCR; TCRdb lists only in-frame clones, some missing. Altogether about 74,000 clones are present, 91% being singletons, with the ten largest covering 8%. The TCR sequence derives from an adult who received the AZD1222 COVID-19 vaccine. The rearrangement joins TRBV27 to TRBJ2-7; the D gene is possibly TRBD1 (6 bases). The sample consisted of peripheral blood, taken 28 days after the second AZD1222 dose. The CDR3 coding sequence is TGTGCCAGCAGTAAAAACAGGGAGTTACCCTACGAGCAGTACTTC. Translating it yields CASSKNRELPYEQYF.